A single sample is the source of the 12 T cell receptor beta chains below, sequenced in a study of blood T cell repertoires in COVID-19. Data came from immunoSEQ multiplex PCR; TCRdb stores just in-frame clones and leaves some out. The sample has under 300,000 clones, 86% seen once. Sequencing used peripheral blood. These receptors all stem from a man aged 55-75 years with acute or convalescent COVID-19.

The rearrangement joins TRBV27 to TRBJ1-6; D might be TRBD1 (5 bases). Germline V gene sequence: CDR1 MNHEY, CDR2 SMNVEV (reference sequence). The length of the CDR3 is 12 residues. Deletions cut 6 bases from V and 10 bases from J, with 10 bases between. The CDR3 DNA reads TGTGCCAGCAGGGGAGGGGTATCACCCCTCCACTTT. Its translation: CASRGGVSPLHF.

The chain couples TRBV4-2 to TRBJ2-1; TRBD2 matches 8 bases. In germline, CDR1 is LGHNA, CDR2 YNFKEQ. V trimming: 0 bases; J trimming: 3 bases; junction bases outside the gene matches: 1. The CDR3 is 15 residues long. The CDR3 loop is CASSQDSGDYNEQFF. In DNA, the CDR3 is TGTGCCAGCAGCCAAGATAGCGGGGACTACAATGAGCAGTTCTTC.

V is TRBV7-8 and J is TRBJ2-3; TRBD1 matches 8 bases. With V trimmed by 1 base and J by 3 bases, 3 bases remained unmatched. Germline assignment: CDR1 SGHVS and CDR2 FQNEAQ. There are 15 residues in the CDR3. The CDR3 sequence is CASSLVTGGTDTQYF. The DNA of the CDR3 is TGTGCCAGCAGCTTAGTCACAGGGGGTACAGATACGCAGTATTTT.

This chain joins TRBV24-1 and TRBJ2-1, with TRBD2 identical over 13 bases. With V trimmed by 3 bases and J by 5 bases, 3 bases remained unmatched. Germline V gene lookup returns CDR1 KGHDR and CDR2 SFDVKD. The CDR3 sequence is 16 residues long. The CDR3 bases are TGTGCCACCAGTGATCCTGGGACTAGCGGGAACAATGAGCAGTTCTTC. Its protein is CATSDPGTSGNNEQFF.

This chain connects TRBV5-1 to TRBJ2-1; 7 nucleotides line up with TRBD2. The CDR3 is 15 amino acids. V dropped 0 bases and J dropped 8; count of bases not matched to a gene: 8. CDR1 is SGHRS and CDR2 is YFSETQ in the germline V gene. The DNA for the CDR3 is TGCGCCAGCAGCTTGGCCAACGGGGCGGGGGATGAGCAGTTCTTC. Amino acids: CASSLANGAGDEQFF.

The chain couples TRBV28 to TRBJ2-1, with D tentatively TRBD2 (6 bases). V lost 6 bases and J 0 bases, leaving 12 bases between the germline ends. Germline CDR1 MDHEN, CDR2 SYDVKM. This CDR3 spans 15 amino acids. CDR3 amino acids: CASREAGPSYNEQFF. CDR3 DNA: TGTGCCAGCAGGGAAGCGGGCCCCTCCTACAATGAGCAGTTCTTC.

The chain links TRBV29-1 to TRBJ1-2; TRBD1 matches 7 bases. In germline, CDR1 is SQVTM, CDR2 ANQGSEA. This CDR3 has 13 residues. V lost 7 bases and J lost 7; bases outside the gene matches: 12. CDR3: CSALTGLRGGYTF. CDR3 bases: TGCAGCGCCCTGACAGGGCTTAGAGGTGGCTACACCTTC.

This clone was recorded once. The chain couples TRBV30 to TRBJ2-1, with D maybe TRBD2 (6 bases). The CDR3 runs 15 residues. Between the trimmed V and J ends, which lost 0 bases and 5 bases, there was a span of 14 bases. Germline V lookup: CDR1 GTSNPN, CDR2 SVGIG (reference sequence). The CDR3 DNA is TGTGCCTGGAGTGTCCCTTCGGGGGTGGACAATGAGCAGTTCTTC. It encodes CAWSVPSGVDNEQFF. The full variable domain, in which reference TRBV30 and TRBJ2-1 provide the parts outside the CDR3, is SQTIHQWPATLVQPVGSPLSLECTVEGTSNPNLYWYRQAAGRGLQLLFYSVGIGQISSEVPQNLSASRPQDRQFILSSKKLLLSDSGFYLCAWSVPSGVDNEQFFGPGTRLTVL.

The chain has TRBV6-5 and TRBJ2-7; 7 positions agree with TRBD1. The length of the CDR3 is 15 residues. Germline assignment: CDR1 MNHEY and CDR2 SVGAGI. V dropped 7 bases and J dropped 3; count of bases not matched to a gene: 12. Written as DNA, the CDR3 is TGTGCCAGCACCTCAAACAGGGGATCGGGCTACGAGCAGTACTTC. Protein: CASTSNRGSGYEQYF.

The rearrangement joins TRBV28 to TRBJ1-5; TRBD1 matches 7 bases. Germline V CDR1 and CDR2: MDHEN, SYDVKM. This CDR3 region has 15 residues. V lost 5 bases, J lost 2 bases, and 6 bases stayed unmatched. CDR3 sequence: CASSPTGQGNQPQHF. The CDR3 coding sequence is TGTGCCAGCAGTCCTACCGGACAGGGCAATCAGCCCCAGCATTTT.

CDR3 sequence (DNA): TGTGCCAGCAAAACAGGGGGCGCGGACACCGGGGAGCTGTTTTTT. Its translation: CASKTGGADTGELFF. This rearrangement joins TRBV6-5 to TRBJ2-2; TRBD1 aligns across 9 bases. This CDR3 contains 15 residues. Germline trimming cut 7 bases from V and 3 bases from J; bases unmatched to any gene: 6. CDR1 and CDR2 from the germline V gene are MNHEY and SVGAGI.

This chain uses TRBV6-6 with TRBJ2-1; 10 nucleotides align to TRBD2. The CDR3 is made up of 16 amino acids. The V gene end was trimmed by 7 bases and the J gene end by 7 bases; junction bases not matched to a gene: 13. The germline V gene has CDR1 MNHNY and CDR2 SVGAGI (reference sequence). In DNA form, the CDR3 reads TGTGCCAGCACCCGATCCCAGCGGGAGGGCCAAAATGAGCAGTTCTTC. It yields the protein CASTRSQREGQNEQFF.